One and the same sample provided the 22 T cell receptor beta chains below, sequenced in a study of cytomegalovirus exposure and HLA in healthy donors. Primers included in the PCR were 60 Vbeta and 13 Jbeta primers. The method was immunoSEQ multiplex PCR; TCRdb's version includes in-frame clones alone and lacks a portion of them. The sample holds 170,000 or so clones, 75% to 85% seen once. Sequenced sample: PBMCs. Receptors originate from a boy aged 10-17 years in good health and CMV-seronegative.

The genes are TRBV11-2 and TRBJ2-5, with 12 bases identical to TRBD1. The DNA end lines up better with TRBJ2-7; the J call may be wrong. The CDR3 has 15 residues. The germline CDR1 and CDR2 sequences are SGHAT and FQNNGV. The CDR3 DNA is TGTGCCAGCAGCGCCGGGACAGGGGGCGGCTACGAGCAGTACTTC. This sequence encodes CASSAGTGGGYEQYF.

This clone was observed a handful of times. CDR3 in amino acids: CASKTGAKSDTQYF. The CDR3 DNA reads as TGTGCCAGCAAAACAGGGGCAAAGTCAGATACGCAGTATTTT. J is TRBJ2-3 and V is TRBV27; the match to TRBD1 covers 7 bases. After removal of 7 bases from V and 4 bases from J, the junction contained 8 bases not matched to a gene. CDR1 is MNHEY and CDR2 is SMNVEV in the germline V gene (reference sequence). The CDR3 is 14 amino acids.

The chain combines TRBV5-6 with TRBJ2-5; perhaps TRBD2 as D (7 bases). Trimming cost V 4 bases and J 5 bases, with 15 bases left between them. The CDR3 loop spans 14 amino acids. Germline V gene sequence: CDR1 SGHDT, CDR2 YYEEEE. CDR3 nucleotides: TGTGCCAGCAGCGAGCCGGCGGGGGCGGAGACCCAGTACTTC. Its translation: CASSEPAGAETQYF.

The CDR3: CASSHRGTRALPLDEQFF. The CDR3 DNA reads as TGTGCCAGCAGTCATCGGGGGACTAGGGCCCTTCCCTTGGATGAGCAGTTCTTC. The V call is TRBV6-8, the J call TRBJ2-1; TRBD2 agrees at 8 bases. The V and J ends lost 5 bases and 8 bases, in that order; junction bases with no gene match: 20. CDR1 and CDR2 from the germline V gene are MNHGY and SAAAGT. CDR3 length equals 18 residues.

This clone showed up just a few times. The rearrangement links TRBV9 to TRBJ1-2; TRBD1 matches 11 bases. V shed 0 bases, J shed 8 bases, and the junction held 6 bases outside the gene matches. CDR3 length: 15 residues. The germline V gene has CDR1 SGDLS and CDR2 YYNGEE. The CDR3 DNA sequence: TGTGCCAGCAGCGTAGGGACAGGGGGCTTAGGGGGCTACACCTTC. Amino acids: CASSVGTGGLGGYTF.

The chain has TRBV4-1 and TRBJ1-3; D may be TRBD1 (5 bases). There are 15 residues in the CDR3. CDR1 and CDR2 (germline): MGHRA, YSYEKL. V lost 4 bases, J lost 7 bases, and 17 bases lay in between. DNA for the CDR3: TGCGCCAGCAGCCTTACGTGGACAACCCGGAACACCATATATTTT. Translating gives CASSLTWTTRNTIYF.

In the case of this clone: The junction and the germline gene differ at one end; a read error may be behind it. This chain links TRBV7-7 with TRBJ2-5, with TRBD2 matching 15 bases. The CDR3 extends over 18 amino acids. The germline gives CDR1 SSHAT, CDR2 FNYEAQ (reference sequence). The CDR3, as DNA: TGTGCTAGCAGCCCGGGGACTAGCGGGGGGCCGGGACAAGAGACCCAGTACTTC. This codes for CASSPGTSGGPGQETQYF.

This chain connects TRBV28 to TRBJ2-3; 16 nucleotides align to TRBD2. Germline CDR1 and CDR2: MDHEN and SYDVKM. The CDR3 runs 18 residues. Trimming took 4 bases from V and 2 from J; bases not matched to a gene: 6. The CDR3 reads CASSSPGLAGGPTDTQYF. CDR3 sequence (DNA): TGTGCCAGCAGTTCCCCGGGACTAGCGGGAGGGCCCACAGATACGCAGTATTTT.

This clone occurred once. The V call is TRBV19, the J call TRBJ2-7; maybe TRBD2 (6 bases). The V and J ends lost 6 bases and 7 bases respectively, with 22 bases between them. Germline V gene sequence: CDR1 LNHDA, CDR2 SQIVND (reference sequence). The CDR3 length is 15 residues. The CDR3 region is CASSTSRTAVGEQYF. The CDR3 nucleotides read TGTGCCAGTAGCACTAGCCGGACGGCCGTCGGGGAGCAGTACTTC.

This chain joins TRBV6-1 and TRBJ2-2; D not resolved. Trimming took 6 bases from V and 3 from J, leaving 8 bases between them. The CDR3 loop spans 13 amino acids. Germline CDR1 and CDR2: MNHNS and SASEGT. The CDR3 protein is CASRLTYTGELFF. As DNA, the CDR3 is TGTGCCAGCAGGTTAACATACACCGGGGAGCTGTTTTTT.

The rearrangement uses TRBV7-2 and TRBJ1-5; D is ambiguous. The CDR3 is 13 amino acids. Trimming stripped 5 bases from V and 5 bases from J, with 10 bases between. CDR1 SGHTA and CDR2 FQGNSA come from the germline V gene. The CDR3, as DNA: TGTGCCAGCAGCGAGGTGGATCATCAGCCCCAGCATTTT. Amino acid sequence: CASSEVDHQPQHF. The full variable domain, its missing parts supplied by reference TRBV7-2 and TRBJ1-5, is GAGVSQSPSNKVTEKGKDVELRCDPISGHTALYWYRQSLGQGLEFLIYFQGNSAPDKSGLPSDRFSAERTGGSVSTLTIQRTQQEDSAVYLCASSEVDHQPQHFGDGTRLSIL.

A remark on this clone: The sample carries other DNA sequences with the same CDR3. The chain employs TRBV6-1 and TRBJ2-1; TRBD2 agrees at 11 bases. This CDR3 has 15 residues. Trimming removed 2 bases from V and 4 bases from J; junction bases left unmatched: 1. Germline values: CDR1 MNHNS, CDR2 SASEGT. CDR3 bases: TGTGCCAGCAGTGAACTAGCGGGGGGTTACAATGAGCAGTTCTTC. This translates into CASSELAGGYNEQFF.

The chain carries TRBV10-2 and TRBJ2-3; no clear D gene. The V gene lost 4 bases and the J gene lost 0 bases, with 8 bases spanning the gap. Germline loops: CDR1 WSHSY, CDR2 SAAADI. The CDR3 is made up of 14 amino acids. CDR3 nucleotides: TGCGCCAGCAGTGGAGGCCTGAGCACAGATACGCAGTATTTT. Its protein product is CASSGGLSTDTQYF.

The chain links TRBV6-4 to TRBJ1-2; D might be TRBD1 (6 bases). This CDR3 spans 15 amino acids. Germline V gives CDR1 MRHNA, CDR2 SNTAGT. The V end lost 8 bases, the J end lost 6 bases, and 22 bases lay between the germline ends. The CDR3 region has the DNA TGTGCCAGCGGTGGGGGGCCAGACAGCAGCGATGGCTACACCTTC. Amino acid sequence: CASGGGPDSSDGYTF.

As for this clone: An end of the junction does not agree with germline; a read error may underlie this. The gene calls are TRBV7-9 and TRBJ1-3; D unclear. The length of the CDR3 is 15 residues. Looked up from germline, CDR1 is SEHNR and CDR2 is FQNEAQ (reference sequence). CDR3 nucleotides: TGTTCCAGCAGCTTTGCCCAGGCCTCTGGAAACACCATATATTTT. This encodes CSSSFAQASGNTIYF.

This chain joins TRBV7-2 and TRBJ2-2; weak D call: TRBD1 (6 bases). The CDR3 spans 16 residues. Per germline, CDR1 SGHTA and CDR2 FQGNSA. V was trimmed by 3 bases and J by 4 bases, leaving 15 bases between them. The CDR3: CASSFPRTDITGELFF. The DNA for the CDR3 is TGTGCCAGCAGCTTTCCCCGGACAGACATCACCGGGGAGCTGTTTTTT.

CDR3 in DNA: TGTGCCAGCAGCCCCCTTCGCGGCCATGGCTACACCTTC. It is translated as CASSPLRGHGYTF. The genes are TRBV14 and TRBJ1-2; D gene uncertain. Germline CDR1 reads SGHDN; CDR2 reads FVKESK. Trimming took off 4 bases at V and 6 bases at J, with 12 bases between the two ends. This CDR3 region has 13 residues.

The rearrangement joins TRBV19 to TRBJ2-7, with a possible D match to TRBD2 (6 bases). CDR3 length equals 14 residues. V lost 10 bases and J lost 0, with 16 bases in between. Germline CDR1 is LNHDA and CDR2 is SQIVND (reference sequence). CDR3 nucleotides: TGTGCCACTTCCCTCTCCGGGAGCTCCTACGAGCAGTACTTC. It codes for CATSLSGSSYEQYF.

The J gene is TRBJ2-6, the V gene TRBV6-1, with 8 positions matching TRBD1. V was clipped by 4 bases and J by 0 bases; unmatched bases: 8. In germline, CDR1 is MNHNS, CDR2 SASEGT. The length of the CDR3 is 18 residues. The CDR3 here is CASSVLDRDASGANVLTF. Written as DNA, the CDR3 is TGTGCCAGCAGTGTATTGGACAGGGACGCCTCTGGGGCCAACGTCCTGACTTTC.

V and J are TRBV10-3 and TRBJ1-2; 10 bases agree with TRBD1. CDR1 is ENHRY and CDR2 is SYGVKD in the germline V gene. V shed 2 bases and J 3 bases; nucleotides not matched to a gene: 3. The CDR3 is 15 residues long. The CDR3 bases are TGTGCCATCAGTGAGGGACAGGGGGGATACTATGGCTACACCTTC. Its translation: CAISEGQGGYYGYTF.

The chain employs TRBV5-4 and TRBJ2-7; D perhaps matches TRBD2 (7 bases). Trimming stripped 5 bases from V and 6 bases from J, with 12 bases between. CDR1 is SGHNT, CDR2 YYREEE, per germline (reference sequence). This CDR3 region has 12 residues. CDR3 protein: CASSGGGPEQYF. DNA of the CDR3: TGTGCCAGCAGTGGGGGGGGGCCCGAGCAGTACTTC.

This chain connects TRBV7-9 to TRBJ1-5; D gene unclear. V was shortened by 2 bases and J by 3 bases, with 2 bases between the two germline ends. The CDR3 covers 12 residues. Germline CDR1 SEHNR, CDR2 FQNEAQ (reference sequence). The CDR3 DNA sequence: TGTGCCAGCAGCTTATACAATCAGCCCCAGCATTTT. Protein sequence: CASSLYNQPQHF.